This is a list of T cell receptor beta chains from one sample in a study of CD8+CD57+ T cells in acquired aplastic anemia. TCRdb analysed the reads with MiXCR anew, one entry per CDR3 protein. The sample records under 75,000 distinct CDR3 sequences, 50% to 55% being singletons. Material for sequencing was sorted CD4+, CD8+, or CD8+CD57+ T cells (not recorded which) from PBMCs. The receptors stem from a human donor in good health, serving as a control. The CDR3 runs from the conserved cysteine through the conserved F or W. A D gene is named only where the DNA matches it firmly. For some rows the clone size is stated as once, few or many, or as a class when expanded; others skip it.

v_gene: TRBV25-1
j_gene: TRBJ1-6
abundance: few
d_gene: TRBD1
CDR3aa: CASSDQTGANSPLHF
CDR3nt: TGTGCCAGCAGTGATCAGACAGGGGCTAATTCACCCCTCCACTTT

v_gene: TRBV7-3
j_gene: TRBJ1-6
abundance: few
d_gene: -
CDR3aa: CASSLKEGSPLHF
CDR3nt: TGTGCCAGCAGCTTAAAGGAGGGATCACCCCTCCACTTT

v_gene: TRBV11-2
j_gene: TRBJ2-1
abundance: -
d_gene: TRBD2
CDR3aa: CASSTSGTSGRVNEQFF
CDR3nt: TGTGCCAGCAGCACATCCGGGACTAGCGGGAGGGTGAATGAGCAGTTCTTC

v_gene: TRBV19
j_gene: TRBJ1-1
abundance: -
d_gene: TRBD1
CDR3aa: CASRPTGLSEAFF
CDR3nt: TGTGCCAGTAGACCGACAGGGCTGAGTGAAGCTTTCTTT

v_gene: TRBV2
j_gene: TRBJ1-3
abundance: many
d_gene: TRBD1
CDR3aa: CASSTSGTGGSGNTIYF
CDR3nt: TGTGCCAGCAGCACCTCCGGGACAGGGGGCTCTGGAAACACCATATATTTT

v_gene: TRBV5-4
j_gene: TRBJ1-1
abundance: -
d_gene: -
CDR3aa: CASSLGEVYTEAFF
CDR3nt: TGTGCCAGCAGCTTGGGTGAGGTGTACACTGAAGCTTTCTTT

v_gene: TRBV19
j_gene: TRBJ2-7
abundance: -
d_gene: TRBD2
CDR3aa: CASSGLAGEGEQYF
CDR3nt: TGTGCCAGTAGTGGCCTAGCGGGGGAAGGTGAGCAGTACTTC

v_gene: TRBV27
j_gene: TRBJ1-2
abundance: many
d_gene: TRBD1
CDR3aa: CASSTGQGVIYGYTF
CDR3nt: TGTGCCAGCAGTACGGGACAGGGCGTAATCTATGGCTACACCTTC

v_gene: TRBV3-1
j_gene: TRBJ2-7
abundance: -
d_gene: -
CDR3aa: CASSRTEEQYF
CDR3nt: TGTGCCAGCAGTAGGACTGAAGAGCAGTACTTC

v_gene: TRBV4-1
j_gene: TRBJ2-3
abundance: many
d_gene: -
CDR3aa: CASSQVRFGADTQYF
CDR3nt: TGCGCCAGCAGCCAAGTACGATTTGGAGCGGATACGCAGTATTTT

v_gene: TRBV25-1
j_gene: TRBJ1-3
abundance: many
d_gene: -
CDR3aa: CAPGRALTGNTIYF
CDR3nt: TGTGCCCCGGGGCGGGCGCTTACTGGAAACACCATATATTTT

v_gene: TRBV5-5
j_gene: TRBJ2-5
abundance: -
d_gene: -
CDR3aa: CASSLTRETQYF
CDR3nt: TGTGCCAGCAGCCTGACGAGAGAGACCCAGTACTTC